This T cell receptor beta chain derives from a study of regulatory T cells in long-lasting Graves disease. This clonotype was counted between two and nine times. According to the study, TCR beta libraries were built with iRepertoire HTBI primers and CDR3-region Arm-PCR. TCRdb independently ran MiXCR on the multiplex PCR reads; one entry per CDR3 protein. Of over 500,000 distinct CDR3 sequences in the sample, under 20% were seen once. Time point indicated: newly diagnosed GD, antithyroid drugs for less than 3 months. RNA isolated from PBMCs was used to make the TCR library. Collection of peripheral blood (approximately 9 milliliters) was done using EDTA tubes. The germline V gene encodes CDR1 LGHDT and CDR2 YNNKEL (reference sequence). The trim removed 3 bases at V and 0 bases at J, leaving 10 bases unmatched. The length of the CDR3 is 19 residues. These data were also filed under a second study, of T cells in Graves' hyperthyroidism and ophthalmopathy. From that paper: Primed by the HTBI set, a first-round RT-PCR was run on the TCR CDR3.

The chain uses TRBV3-1 and TRBJ2-3; 12 nucleotides align to TRBD2. The input for sequencing was peripheral blood mononuclear cells (PBMCs), taken at new diagnosis, from a patient treated with antithyroid drugs. The receptor's source is a woman between 25 and 40 years old with Graves disease. This CDR3 reads CASSQTSGSPWSSTDTQYF. For the CDR3, the DNA is TGTGCCAGCAGCCAGACTAGCGGGAGTCCCTGGTCTAGCACAGATACGCAGTATTTT.